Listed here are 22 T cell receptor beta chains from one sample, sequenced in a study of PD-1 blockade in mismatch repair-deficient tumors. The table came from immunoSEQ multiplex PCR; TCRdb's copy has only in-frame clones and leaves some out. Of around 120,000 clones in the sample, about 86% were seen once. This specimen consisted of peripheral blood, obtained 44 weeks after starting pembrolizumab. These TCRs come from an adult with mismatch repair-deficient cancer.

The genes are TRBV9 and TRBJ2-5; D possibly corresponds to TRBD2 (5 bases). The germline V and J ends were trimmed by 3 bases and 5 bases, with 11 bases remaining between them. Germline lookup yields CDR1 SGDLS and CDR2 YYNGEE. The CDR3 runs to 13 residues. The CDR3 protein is CASSDGVGETQYF. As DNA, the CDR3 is TGTGCCAGCAGCGACGGGGTTGGGGAGACCCAGTACTTC.

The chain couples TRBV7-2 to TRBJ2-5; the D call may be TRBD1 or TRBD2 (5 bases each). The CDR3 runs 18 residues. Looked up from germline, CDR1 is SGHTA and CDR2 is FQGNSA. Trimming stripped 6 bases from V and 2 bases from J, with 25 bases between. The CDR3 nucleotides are TGTGCCAGCAGTCCCAGGGTGAGGGGCCTACCCGGGCAAGAGACCCAGTACTTC. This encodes CASSPRVRGLPGQETQYF.

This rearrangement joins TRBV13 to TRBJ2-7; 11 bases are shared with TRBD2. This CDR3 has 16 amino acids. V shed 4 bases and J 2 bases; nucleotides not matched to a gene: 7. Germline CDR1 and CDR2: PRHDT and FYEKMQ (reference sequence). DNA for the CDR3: TGTGCCAGCAGCTCCCCGACTAGCGGGACCCCCTACGAGCAGTACTTC. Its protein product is CASSSPTSGTPYEQYF.

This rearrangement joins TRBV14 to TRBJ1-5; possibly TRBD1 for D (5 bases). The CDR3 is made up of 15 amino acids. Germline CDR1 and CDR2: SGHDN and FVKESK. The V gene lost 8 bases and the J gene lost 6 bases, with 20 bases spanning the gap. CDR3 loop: CASLIGGRLGQPQHF. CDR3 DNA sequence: TGTGCCAGCCTCATCGGGGGAAGGCTTGGTCAGCCCCAGCATTTT.

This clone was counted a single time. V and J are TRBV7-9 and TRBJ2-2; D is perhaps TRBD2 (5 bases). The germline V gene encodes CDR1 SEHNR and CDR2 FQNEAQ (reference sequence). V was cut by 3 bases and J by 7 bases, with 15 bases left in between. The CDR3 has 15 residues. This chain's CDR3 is CASSFLGGRSGELFF. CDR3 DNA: TGTGCCAGCAGCTTTTTGGGCGGGCGGAGCGGGGAGCTGTTTTTT.

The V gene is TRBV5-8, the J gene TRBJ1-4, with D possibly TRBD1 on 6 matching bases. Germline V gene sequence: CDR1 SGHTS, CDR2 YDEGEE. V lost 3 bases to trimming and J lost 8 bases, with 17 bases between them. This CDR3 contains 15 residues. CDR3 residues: CASSYQGSVGEKLFF. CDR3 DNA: TGTGCCAGCAGCTATCAGGGGTCTGTAGGGGAAAAACTGTTTTTT.

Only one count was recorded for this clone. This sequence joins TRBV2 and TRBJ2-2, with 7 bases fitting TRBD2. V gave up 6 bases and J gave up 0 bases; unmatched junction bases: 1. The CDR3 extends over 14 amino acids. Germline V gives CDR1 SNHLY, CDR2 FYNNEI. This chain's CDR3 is CASRLAANTGELFF. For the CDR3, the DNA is TGTGCCAGCAGGCTAGCGGCGAACACCGGGGAGCTGTTTTTT.

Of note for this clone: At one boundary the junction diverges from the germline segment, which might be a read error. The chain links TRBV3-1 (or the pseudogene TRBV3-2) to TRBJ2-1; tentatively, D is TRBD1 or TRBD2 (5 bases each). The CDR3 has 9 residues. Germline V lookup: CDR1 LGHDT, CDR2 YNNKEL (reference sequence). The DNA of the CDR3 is TGTGCCAGCAGCCAAGCGGGGCTCTTC. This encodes CASSQAGLF.

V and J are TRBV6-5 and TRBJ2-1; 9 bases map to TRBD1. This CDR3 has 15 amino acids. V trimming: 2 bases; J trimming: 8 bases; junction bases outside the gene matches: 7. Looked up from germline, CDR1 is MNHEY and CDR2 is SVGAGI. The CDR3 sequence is CASSYARDRVYEQFF. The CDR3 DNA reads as TGTGCCAGCAGTTACGCCCGGGACAGGGTTTATGAGCAGTTCTTC.

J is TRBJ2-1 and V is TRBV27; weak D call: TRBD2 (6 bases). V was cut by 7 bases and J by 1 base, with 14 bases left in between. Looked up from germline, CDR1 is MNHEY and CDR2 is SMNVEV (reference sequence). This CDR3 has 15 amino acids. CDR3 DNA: TGTGCCAGCACCCCCGTGGGGGGATCCTACAATGAGCAGTTCTTC. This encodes CASTPVGGSYNEQFF.

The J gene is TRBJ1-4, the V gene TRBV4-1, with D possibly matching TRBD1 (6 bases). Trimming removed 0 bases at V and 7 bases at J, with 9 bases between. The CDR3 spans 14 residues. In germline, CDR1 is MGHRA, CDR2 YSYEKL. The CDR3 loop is CASSQDPRGEKLFF. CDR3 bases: TGCGCCAGCAGCCAAGATCCCAGGGGTGAAAAACTGTTTTTT.

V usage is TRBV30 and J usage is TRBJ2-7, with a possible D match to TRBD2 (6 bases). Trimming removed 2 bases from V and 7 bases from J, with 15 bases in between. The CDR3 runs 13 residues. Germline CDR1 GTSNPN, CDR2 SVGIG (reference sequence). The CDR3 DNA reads TGTGCCTGGAGTCATCTAGCGAAGGGGGAGCAGTACTTC. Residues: CAWSHLAKGEQYF.

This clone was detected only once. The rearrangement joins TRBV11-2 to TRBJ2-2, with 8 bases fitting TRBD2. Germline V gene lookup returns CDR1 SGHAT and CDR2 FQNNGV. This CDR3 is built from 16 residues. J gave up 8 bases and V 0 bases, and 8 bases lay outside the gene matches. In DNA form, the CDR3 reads TGTGCCAGCAGCTTAGACTCACTAGCGGCCCCAGGGGAGCTGTTTTTT. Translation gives CASSLDSLAAPGELFF. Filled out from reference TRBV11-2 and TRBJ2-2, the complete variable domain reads EAGVAQSPRYKIIEKRQSVAFWCNPISGHATLYWYQQILGQGPKLLIQFQNNGVVDDSQLPKDRFSAERLKGVDSTLKIQPAKLEDSAVYLCASSLDSLAAPGELFFGEGSRLTVL.

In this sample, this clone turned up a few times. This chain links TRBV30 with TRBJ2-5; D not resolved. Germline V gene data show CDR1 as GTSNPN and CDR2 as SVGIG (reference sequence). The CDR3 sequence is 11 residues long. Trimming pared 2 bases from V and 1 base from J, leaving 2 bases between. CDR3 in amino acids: CAWSLQETQYF. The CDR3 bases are TGTGCCTGGAGTCTCCAAGAGACCCAGTACTTC.

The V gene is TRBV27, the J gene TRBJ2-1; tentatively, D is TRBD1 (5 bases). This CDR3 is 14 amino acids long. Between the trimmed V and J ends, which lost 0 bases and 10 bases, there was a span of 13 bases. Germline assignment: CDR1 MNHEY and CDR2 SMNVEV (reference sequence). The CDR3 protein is CASSLSNGWGEQFF. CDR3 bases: TGTGCCAGCAGTTTATCGAACGGATGGGGCGAGCAGTTCTTC.

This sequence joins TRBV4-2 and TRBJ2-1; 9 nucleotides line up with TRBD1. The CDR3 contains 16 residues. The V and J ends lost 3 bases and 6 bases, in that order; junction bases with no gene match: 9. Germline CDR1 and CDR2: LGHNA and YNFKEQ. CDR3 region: CASSQRQGDSGNEQFF. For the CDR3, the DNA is TGTGCCAGCAGCCAGAGACAGGGGGACTCGGGCAATGAGCAGTTCTTC.

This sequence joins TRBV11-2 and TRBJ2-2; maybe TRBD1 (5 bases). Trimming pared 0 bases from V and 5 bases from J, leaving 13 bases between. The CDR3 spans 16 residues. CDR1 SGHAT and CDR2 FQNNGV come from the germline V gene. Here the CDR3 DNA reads TGTGCCAGCAGCTTAGATCAGGGCCCAAGGACCGGGGAGCTGTTTTTT. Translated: CASSLDQGPRTGELFF.

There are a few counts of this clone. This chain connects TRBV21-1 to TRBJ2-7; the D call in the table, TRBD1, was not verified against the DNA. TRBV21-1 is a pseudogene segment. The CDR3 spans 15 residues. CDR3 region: CASSPRTGSSYEQYF. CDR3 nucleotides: TGTGCCAGCAGCCCTCGGACAGGGAGCTCCTACGAGCAGTACTTC.

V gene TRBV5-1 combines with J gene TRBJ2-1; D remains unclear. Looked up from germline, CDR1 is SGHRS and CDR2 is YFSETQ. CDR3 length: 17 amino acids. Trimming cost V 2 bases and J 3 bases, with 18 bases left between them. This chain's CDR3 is CASSFGPASGNYNEQFF. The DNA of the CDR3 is TGCGCCAGCAGCTTTGGACCCGCCAGTGGCAACTACAATGAGCAGTTCTTC.

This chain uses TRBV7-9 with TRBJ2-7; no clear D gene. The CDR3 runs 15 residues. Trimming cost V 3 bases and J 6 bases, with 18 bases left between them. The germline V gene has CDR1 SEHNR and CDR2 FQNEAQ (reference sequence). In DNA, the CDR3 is TGTGCCAGCAGCTTTCAGGACGGAGTAAGCTTCGAGCAGTACTTC. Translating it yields CASSFQDGVSFEQYF.

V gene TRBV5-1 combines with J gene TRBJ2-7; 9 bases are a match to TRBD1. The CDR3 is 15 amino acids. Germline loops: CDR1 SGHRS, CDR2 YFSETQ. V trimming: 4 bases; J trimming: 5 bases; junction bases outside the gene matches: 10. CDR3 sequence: CASSLGQGNYNEQYF. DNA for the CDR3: TGCGCCAGCAGCCTAGGACAGGGGAACTACAACGAGCAGTACTTC.

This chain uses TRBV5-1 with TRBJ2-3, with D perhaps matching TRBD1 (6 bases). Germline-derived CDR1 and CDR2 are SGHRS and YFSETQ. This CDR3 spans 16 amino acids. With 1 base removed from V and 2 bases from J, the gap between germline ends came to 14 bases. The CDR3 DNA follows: TGCGCCAGCAGCTTGTCTCAGGGGAGTCCCACAGATACGCAGTATTTT. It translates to CASSLSQGSPTDTQYF.